This TCR beta chain was recorded in a study of OX40 agonist ivuxolimab in advanced cancers. As for the study in general: Ivuxolimab, an antibody acting as an agonist of OX40 (CD134), was used to treat patients. The study's findings and limits: Averaging showed that CD8+ T cells had more expanded clones than CD4+ did. At 0.1 to 3.0 mg/kg and by week 6, CD4+ and CD8+ T cells in the blood had expanded clonally.

With regard to this clone: Its matching antigen is unknown.

This CDR3 comprises 14 residues. With 3 bases removed from V and 2 bases from J, the gap between germline ends came to 10 bases. CDR1 and CDR2 from the germline V gene are KGHSH and LQKENI. Clones were sequenced by immunoSEQ multiplex PCR, and TCRdb holds only the in-frame ones, with some missing. The table records approximately 98,000 clones, approximately 90% of them present only once. The receptor was isolated from an adult with an advanced solid tumor such as melanoma, head and neck, liver or kidney cancer. V gene TRBV18 combines with J gene TRBJ2-5; the D call may be TRBD1 or TRBD2 (5 bases each). The sequenced sample was CD4+ or CD8+ T cells sorted from blood, obtained in a trial of the OX40 agonist ivuxolimab. CDR3 coding DNA: TGTGCCAGCTCACCCCGGGACGGTCAAGAGACCCAGTACTTC. The encoded protein is CASSPRDGQETQYF.